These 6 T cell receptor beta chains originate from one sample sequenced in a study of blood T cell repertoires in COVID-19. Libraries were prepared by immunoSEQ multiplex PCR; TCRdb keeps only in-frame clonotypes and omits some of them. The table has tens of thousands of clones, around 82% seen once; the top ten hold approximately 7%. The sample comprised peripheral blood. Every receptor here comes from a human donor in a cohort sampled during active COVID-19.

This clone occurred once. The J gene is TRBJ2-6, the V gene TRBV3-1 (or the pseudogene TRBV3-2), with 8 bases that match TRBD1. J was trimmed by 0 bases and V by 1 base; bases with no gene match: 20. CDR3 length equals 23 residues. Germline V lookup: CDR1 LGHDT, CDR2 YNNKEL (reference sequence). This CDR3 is CASSQGGYGTGLTHSSGANVLTF. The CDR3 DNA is TGTGCCAGCAGCCAAGGGGGTTACGGGACAGGCCTAACCCATTCCTCTGGGGCCAACGTCCTGACTTTC.

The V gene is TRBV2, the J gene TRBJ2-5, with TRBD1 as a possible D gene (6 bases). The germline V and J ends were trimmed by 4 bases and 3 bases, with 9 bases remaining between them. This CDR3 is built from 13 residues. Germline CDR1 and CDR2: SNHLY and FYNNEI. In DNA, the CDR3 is TGTGCCAGCAGTGGTCACAGGGAAGAGACCCAGTACTTC. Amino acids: CASSGHREETQYF.

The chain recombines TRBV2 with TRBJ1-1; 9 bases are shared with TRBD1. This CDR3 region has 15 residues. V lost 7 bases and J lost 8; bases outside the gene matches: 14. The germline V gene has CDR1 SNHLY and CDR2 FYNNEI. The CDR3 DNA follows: TGTGCCAGCACCCTAGAGGGACAGGGAAACGAAGAAGCTTTCTTT. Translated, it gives CASTLEGQGNEEAFF.

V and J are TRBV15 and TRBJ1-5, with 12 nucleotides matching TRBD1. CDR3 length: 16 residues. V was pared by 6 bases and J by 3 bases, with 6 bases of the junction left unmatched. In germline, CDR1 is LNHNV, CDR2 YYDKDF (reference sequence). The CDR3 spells CATSNWDRGPNQPQHF. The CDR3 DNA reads TGTGCCACCAGTAACTGGGACAGGGGGCCCAATCAGCCCCAGCATTTT. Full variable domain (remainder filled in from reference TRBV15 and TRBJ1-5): DAMVIQNPRYQVTQFGKPVTLSCSQTLNHNVMYWYQQKSSQAPKLLFHYYDKDFNNEADTPDNFQSRRPNTSFCFLDIRSPGLGDTAMYLCATSNWDRGPNQPQHFGDGTRLSIL.

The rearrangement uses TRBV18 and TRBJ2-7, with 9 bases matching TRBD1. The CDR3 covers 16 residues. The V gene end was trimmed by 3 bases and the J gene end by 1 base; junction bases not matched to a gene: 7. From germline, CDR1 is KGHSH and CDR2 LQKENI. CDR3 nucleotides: TGTGCCAGCTCACCCTCGACAGGGGGGGTATCCTACGAGCAGTACTTC. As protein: CASSPSTGGVSYEQYF.

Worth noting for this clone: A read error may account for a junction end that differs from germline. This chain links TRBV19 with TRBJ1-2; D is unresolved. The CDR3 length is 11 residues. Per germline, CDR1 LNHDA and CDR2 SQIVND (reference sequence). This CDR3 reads CAAAGLGWSIF. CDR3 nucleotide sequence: TGTGCCGCCGCCGGACTAGGGTGGAGCATCTTC.